This note documents a single T cell receptor (beta chain) sequence. Produced via immunoSEQ multiplex PCR; TCRdb's table is partial and in-frame only. The table shows about 110,000 clones, with around 92% occurring only once. The sample comes from a study of CD4+ T cells in melanoma. Between the trimmed V and J ends, which lost 3 bases and 4 bases, there was a span of 16 bases. This CDR3 has 16 residues. Looked up from germline, CDR1 is MNHEY and CDR2 is SMNVEV (reference sequence). This receptor was taken from a human donor with melanoma. J is TRBJ1-3 and V is TRBV27; unclear D gene. Sequences were obtained from peripheral blood. CDR3 sequence (DNA): TGTGCCAGCAGTTTCCTAGGGCACGAGTACGGAAACACCATATATTTT. This translates into CASSFLGHEYGNTIYF.